Listed below are T cell receptor beta chains from one sample, sequenced in a study of Ad26.COV2.S vaccination and SARS-CoV-2 variants. Sequencing was performed with immunoSEQ multiplex PCR; in TCRdb, only in-frame clones are kept and a portion is missing. The sample yields about 390,000 clones, around 93% seen once. The material was peripheral blood, obtained in a trial of Ad26.COV2.S vaccine versus placebo. These receptors all come from a person between 18 and 65 years old who received the Ad26.COV2.S COVID-19 vaccine or a placebo. Both conserved end residues are part of each CDR3. Fields, in order: V gene, J gene, D gene, clone size, CDR3 protein, CDR3 DNA. The D gene is left open where the match is weak. Expanded clones get a size class; other rows say once, few or many, or leave the size out.

V: TRBV29-1
J: TRBJ1-1
D: TRBD1
size: NA
CDR3: CSVEDPPQGRTEAFF
DNA: TGCAGCGTTGAAGACCCCCCACAGGGGCGGACTGAAGCTTTCTTT

V: TRBV7-8
J: TRBJ1-1
D: TRBD1
size: NA
CDR3: CASSLGQGNTEAFF
DNA: TGTGCCAGCAGCTTGGGACAGGGGAACACTGAAGCTTTCTTT

V: TRBV9
J: TRBJ2-5
D: TRBD2
size: NA
CDR3: CASSISGGETQYF
DNA: TGTGCCAGCAGTATTAGCGGGGGAGAGACCCAGTACTTC

V: TRBV6-5
J: TRBJ1-1
D: TRBD1
size: NA
CDR3: CASSYSDRLNTEAFF
DNA: TGTGCCAGCAGTTACTCGGACAGGTTGAACACTGAAGCTTTCTTT

V: TRBV7-9
J: TRBJ1-6
D: NA
size: few
CDR3: CASSPPGGSSYNSPLHF
DNA: TGTGCCAGCAGCCCTCCGGGGGGGAGCTCCTATAATTCACCCCTCCACTTT

V: TRBV29-1
J: TRBJ1-2
D: TRBD1
size: NA
CDR3: CSAGGDRGDGYTF
DNA: TGCAGCGCCGGCGGGGACAGGGGAGATGGCTACACCTTC

V: TRBV7-9
J: TRBJ2-5
D: NA
size: NA
CDR3: CASSPGAETQYF
DNA: TGTGCCAGCAGTCCAGGGGCCGAGACCCAGTACTTC

V: TRBV7-2
J: TRBJ2-7
D: NA
size: NA
CDR3: CASSLVQDSVYEQYF
DNA: TGTGCCAGCAGCTTAGTCCAAGATAGTGTGTACGAGCAGTACTTC

V: TRBV27
J: TRBJ1-5
D: TRBD1
size: NA
CDR3: CASSPWTGLDQPQHF
DNA: TGTGCCAGCAGCCCTTGGACAGGGCTAGATCAGCCCCAGCATTTT

V: TRBV6-5
J: TRBJ1-1
D: NA
size: NA
CDR3: CASSYPPPRGEAFF
DNA: TGTGCCAGCAGTTATCCCCCCCCTAGGGGGGAAGCTTTCTTT

V: TRBV13
J: TRBJ1-2
D: TRBD1
size: NA
CDR3: CASSLLQGAYGYTF
DNA: TGTGCCAGCAGCTTACTACAGGGGGCCTATGGCTACACCTTC

V: TRBV13
J: TRBJ2-3
D: TRBD1
size: NA
CDR3: CASSLDSPRQGMEDTQYF
DNA: TGTGCCAGCAGCTTAGACTCCCCTAGACAGGGTATGGAAGATACGCAGTATTTT

V: TRBV28
J: TRBJ2-2
D: NA
size: NA
CDR3: CASTLLRSQNTGELFF
DNA: TGTGCCAGCACCTTACTCCGATCACAAAACACCGGGGAGCTGTTTTTT

V: TRBV7-2
J: TRBJ1-1
D: NA
size: NA
CDR3: CASSTWTVPSTEAFF
DNA: TGTGCCAGCAGCACCTGGACAGTCCCTTCCACTGAAGCTTTCTTT

V: TRBV27
J: TRBJ2-3
D: TRBD1
size: once
CDR3: CASSPNRGGTDTQYF
DNA: TGTGCCAGCAGTCCGAACAGGGGTGGCACAGATACGCAGTATTTT

V: TRBV3-1/TRBV3-2
J: TRBJ2-7
D: NA
size: NA
CDR3: CASSQWWGRYEQYF
DNA: TGTGCCAGCAGCCAATGGTGGGGCAGGTACGAGCAGTACTTC

V: TRBV27
J: TRBJ2-7
D: TRBD2
size: NA
CDR3: CASQWGSGGNYEQYF
DNA: TGTGCCAGTCAATGGGGGTCGGGGGGTAATTACGAGCAGTACTTC

V: TRBV30
J: TRBJ1-4
D: NA
size: NA
CDR3: CAWSATNEKLFF
DNA: TGTGCCTGGAGTGCAACTAATGAAAAACTGTTTTTT

V: TRBV2
J: TRBJ1-4
D: NA
size: NA
CDR3: CASPQGRYEKLFF
DNA: TGTGCCAGCCCCCAAGGACGTTATGAAAAACTGTTTTTT

V: TRBV6-6
J: TRBJ1-6
D: NA
size: NA
CDR3: CASSYEGRGSPLHF
DNA: TGTGCCAGCAGTTACGAGGGCCGGGGGTCACCCCTCCACTTT

V: TRBV10-1
J: TRBJ2-1
D: NA
size: NA
CDR3: CASSESWGSEQFF
DNA: TGCGCCAGCAGTGAGTCTTGGGGGAGTGAGCAGTTCTTC

V: TRBV4-3
J: TRBJ2-1
D: NA
size: NA
CDR3: CASSQDSPSAYNEQFF
DNA: TGCGCCAGCAGCCAAGATAGTCCCTCTGCCTACAATGAGCAGTTCTTC

V: TRBV6-4
J: TRBJ2-3
D: TRBD1
size: few
CDR3: CASSRQGGTDTQYF
DNA: TGTGCCAGCAGTCGACAGGGGGGGACAGATACGCAGTATTTT

V: TRBV7-6
J: TRBJ2-7
D: NA
size: NA
CDR3: CASSLAGQNQGLGFEQYF
DNA: TGTGCCAGCAGCTTAGCCGGACAAAACCAGGGCCTAGGGTTCGAGCAGTACTTC

V: TRBV20-1
J: TRBJ2-5
D: NA
size: NA
CDR3: CSASKPSETQYF
DNA: TGCAGTGCTAGTAAACCTTCGGAGACCCAGTACTTC

V: TRBV7-9
J: TRBJ1-4
D: NA
size: NA
CDR3: CASSLLDKSFEKLFF
DNA: TGTGCCAGCAGCTTATTGGACAAATCCTTTGAAAAACTGTTTTTT

V: TRBV7-9
J: TRBJ1-2
D: TRBD1
size: NA
CDR3: CASSLGDSPNYGYTF
DNA: TGTGCCAGCAGCTTAGGGGACAGTCCAAACTATGGCTACACCTTC

V: TRBV5-6
J: TRBJ2-5
D: TRBD2
size: NA
CDR3: CASSLGLAGLLGTQYF
DNA: TGTGCCAGCAGCTTGGGTCTAGCGGGGCTACTTGGGACCCAGTACTTC

V: TRBV5-6
J: TRBJ2-5
D: NA
size: NA
CDR3: CASSLVLSDQTQYF
DNA: TGTGCCAGCAGCTTGGTCTTATCGGACCAGACCCAGTACTTC

V: TRBV9
J: TRBJ1-3
D: NA
size: NA
CDR3: CASSVGTGNTIYF
DNA: TGTGCCAGCAGCGTAGGCACTGGAAACACCATATATTTT

V: TRBV6-1
J: TRBJ1-1
D: NA
size: NA
CDR3: CASSETRRGRTNTEAFF
DNA: TGTGCCAGCAGTGAAACTCGAAGAGGGCGAACGAACACTGAAGCTTTCTTT

V: TRBV27
J: TRBJ2-7
D: NA
size: NA
CDR3: CASSLSPRVAYEQYF
DNA: TGTGCCAGCAGTTTATCTCCCAGGGTAGCCTACGAGCAGTACTTC

V: TRBV10-1
J: TRBJ2-7
D: NA
size: few
CDR3: CASHTYEQYF
DNA: TGCGCCAGCCATACCTACGAGCAGTACTTC